Each of the 17 T cell receptor beta chains below was sequenced from the same sample in a study of control samples from healthy donors and cancer patients. Generated by immunoSEQ multiplex PCR, the TCRdb table keeps only in-frame clones and is missing some. Among roughly 140,000 clones listed, approximately 91% were seen once. Sequencing was done on a sample of blood. The source of these receptors is a man aged 25-45 years in good health.

The chain is built from TRBV18 and TRBJ2-1; 7 positions match TRBD2. CDR3 size: 18 residues. Per the germline V gene, CDR1 is KGHSH and CDR2 is LQKENI. V gave up 3 bases and J gave up 8 bases; unmatched junction bases: 19. In nucleotides, the CDR3 is TGTGCCAGCTCACCGAGGTCGACAGCATCTAGGGAGGGCGATGAGCAGTTCTTC. Amino acids: CASSPRSTASREGDEQFF.

This chain links TRBV12-3 or TRBV12-4 with TRBJ1-6, with TRBD1 identical over 7 bases. CDR3 length: 13 residues. V lost 6 bases, J lost 10 bases, and 6 bases stayed unmatched. The CDR3 DNA reads as TGTGCCAGCAGGACAGGGTACACGTCACCCCTCCACTTT. Translated, it gives CASRTGYTSPLHF.

V is TRBV6-5 and J is TRBJ1-5; 7 bases agree with TRBD1. Germline V gives CDR1 MNHEY, CDR2 SVGAGI. This CDR3 region has 15 residues. Unmatched junction bases numbered 10, after V lost 5 bases and J lost 6 bases. CDR3 loop: CASSRNRGLGQPQHF. CDR3 DNA: TGTGCCAGCAGTCGGAACAGGGGCTTGGGTCAGCCCCAGCATTTT.

V is TRBV6-1 and J is TRBJ2-3; a weak D match, TRBD1 (5 bases). The length of the CDR3 is 13 residues. Germline CDR1 MNHNS, CDR2 SASEGT. Trimming removed 0 bases from V and 13 bases from J, with 14 bases in between. For the CDR3, the DNA is TGTGCCAGCAGTGAAGCGCTTCAGGGCCAGGAGTATTTT. It translates to CASSEALQGQEYF.

This sequence joins TRBV19 and TRBJ2-7; 10 bases line up with TRBD1. V dropped 4 bases and J dropped 4; count of bases not matched to a gene: 7. The germline V gene has CDR1 LNHDA and CDR2 SQIVND (reference sequence). The CDR3 is made up of 15 amino acids. CDR3 in amino acids: CASSRTGTGVYEQYF. CDR3 nucleotide sequence: TGTGCCAGTAGTAGGACCGGGACAGGGGTGTACGAGCAGTACTTC.

The chain has TRBV4-3 and TRBJ2-7; D unresolved. Germline CDR1 is LGHNA and CDR2 is YSLEER. Trimming shortened V by 0 bases and J by 3 bases, and 12 bases separated the two germline ends. The CDR3 contains 15 residues. The CDR3 sequence: CASSQDIGPDYEQYF. CDR3 sequence (DNA): TGCGCCAGCAGCCAAGACATAGGGCCAGACTACGAGCAGTACTTC.

The V gene is TRBV19, the J gene TRBJ1-1, with 8 bases aligning to TRBD1. The germline V gene encodes CDR1 LNHDA and CDR2 SQIVND (reference sequence). J was trimmed by 4 bases and V by 1 base; bases with no gene match: 5. The CDR3 has 15 residues. The chain's CDR3 is CASSIATGAVTEAFF. The CDR3 nucleotides are TGTGCCAGTAGTATAGCGACAGGGGCGGTCACTGAAGCTTTCTTT. The full variable domain, its missing parts supplied by reference TRBV19 and TRBJ1-1, is DGGITQSPKYLFRKEGQNVTLSCEQNLNHDAMYWYRQDPGQGLRLIYYSQIVNDFQKGDIAEGYSVSREKKESFPLTVTSAQKNPTAFYLCASSIATGAVTEAFFGQGTRLTVV.

This rearrangement joins TRBV5-1 to TRBJ2-7, with TRBD2 matching 7 bases. This CDR3 is built from 15 residues. J gave up 3 bases and V 0 bases, and 6 bases lay outside the gene matches. Germline CDR1 and CDR2: SGHRS and YFSETQ. CDR3 in amino acids: CASSLEAGVLYEQYF. CDR3 in DNA: TGCGCCAGCAGCTTGGAGGCGGGAGTTCTCTACGAGCAGTACTTC.

This chain connects TRBV2 to TRBJ1-2; 10 nucleotides align to TRBD1. Germline V lookup: CDR1 SNHLY, CDR2 FYNNEI. The V and J ends lost 6 bases and 1 base, in that order; junction bases with no gene match: 5. This CDR3 contains 15 residues. CDR3 nucleotide sequence: TGTGCCAGCAGGGGACAGGGGCTGGATAACTATGGCTACACCTTC. Its protein product is CASRGQGLDNYGYTF.

J is TRBJ2-7 and V is TRBV7-2; TRBD2 matches at 8 bases. The CDR3 is 14 amino acids. The germline gives CDR1 SGHTA, CDR2 FQGNSA. V shed 3 bases and J 3 bases; nucleotides not matched to a gene: 4. The CDR3 sequence: CASSFGGRSYEQYF. DNA of the CDR3: TGTGCCAGCAGCTTCGGCGGGAGGAGCTACGAGCAGTACTTC.

The chain combines TRBV19 with TRBJ2-5, with 12 bases aligning to TRBD2. Germline V gene data show CDR1 as LNHDA and CDR2 as SQIVND (reference sequence). The CDR3 has 14 amino acids. Trimming took 6 bases from V and 3 from J; bases not matched to a gene: 2. The CDR3 reads CASRTSGRKETQYF. Written as DNA, the CDR3 is TGTGCCAGTAGGACTAGCGGGAGAAAAGAGACCCAGTACTTC.

The rearrangement links TRBV15 to TRBJ1-5; D remains unclear. V shed 0 bases and J shed 5 bases, with 14 bases lying between them. The CDR3 loop spans 16 amino acids. The germline gives CDR1 LNHNV, CDR2 YYDKDF (reference sequence). DNA for the CDR3: TGTGCCACCAGCAGAGAAAGGACCGGACTCTATCAGCCCCAGCATTTT. It specifies CATSRERTGLYQPQHF.

This clone was counted a single time. The chain links TRBV14 to TRBJ2-1, with 10 bases lining up with TRBD2. In germline, CDR1 is SGHDN, CDR2 FVKESK. Losses at the gene ends were 6 bases for V and 2 bases for J; bases not matched to a gene: 4. The CDR3 spans 15 residues. CDR3 region: CASRTSGGAYNEQFF. CDR3 coding DNA: TGTGCCAGCAGAACAAGCGGGGGGGCCTACAATGAGCAGTTCTTC. Based on the CDR3 plus reference TRBV14 and TRBJ2-1, the full variable domain is EAGVTQFPSHSVIEKGQTVTLRCDPISGHDNLYWYRRVMGKEIKFLLHFVKESKQDESGMPNNRFLAERTGGTYSTLKVQPAELEDSGVYFCASRTSGGAYNEQFFGPGTRLTVL.

This sequence joins TRBV10-3 and TRBJ1-2, with D perhaps TRBD1 (5 bases). The V and J ends lost 3 bases and 1 base respectively, with 21 bases between them. CDR1 is ENHRY, CDR2 SYGVKD, per germline. The CDR3 covers 18 residues. CDR3 nucleotide sequence: TGTGCCATCAGTGACACACAGAACGGGGGTCCCTATAACTATGGCTACACCTTC. Amino acids: CAISDTQNGGPYNYGYTF.

This chain uses TRBV5-1 with TRBJ1-3; D unclear. This CDR3 is built from 16 residues. The V and J ends lost 4 bases and 0 bases respectively, with 14 bases between them. Germline CDR1 SGHRS, CDR2 YFSETQ. CDR3 loop: CASSPSGSSSGNTIYF. The CDR3 DNA reads as TGCGCCAGCAGCCCCTCGGGATCCAGCTCTGGAAACACCATATATTTT.

V gene TRBV10-1 combines with J gene TRBJ1-3; D gene ambiguous. This CDR3 has 17 amino acids. V lost 2 bases and J lost 0, with 14 bases in between. Looked up from germline, CDR1 is WNHNN and CDR2 is SYGVQD (reference sequence). CDR3 DNA: TGCGCCAGCAGTGAGCCGAAACAAGTTAGCTCTGGAAACACCATATATTTT. It translates to CASSEPKQVSSGNTIYF.

The genes are TRBV25-1 and TRBJ1-2; D may be TRBD1 (5 bases). CDR1 and CDR2 (germline): MGHDK, SYGVNS. This CDR3 has 15 amino acids. Trimming removed 2 bases at V and 7 bases at J, with 17 bases between. The chain's CDR3 is CASSEAYGQGGGYTF. DNA of the CDR3: TGTGCCAGCAGTGAAGCTTACGGGCAGGGTGGTGGCTACACCTTC.